Below are 21 T cell receptor beta chains sequenced from a single sample in a study of T cells of healthy individuals. MiXCR was run by TCRdb on the 5' RACE reads, yielding one entry per CDR3 protein. The data contain tens of thousands of distinct CDR3 sequences, roughly 15% of them seen just once; the ten biggest clones take up about 4.7%. Receptors originate from a human donor in good health.

This clonotype turned up a few times. The chain joins TRBV5-1 to TRBJ2-3; D call uncertain. Looked up from germline, CDR1 is SGHRS and CDR2 is YFSETQ. V was clipped by 4 bases and J by 0 bases, with 6 bases between them. This CDR3 spans 13 amino acids. CDR3 protein: CASSLSSTDTQYF. As DNA, the CDR3 is TGCGCCAGCAGCCTCTCTAGCACAGATACGCAGTATTTT.

V and J are TRBV5-5 and TRBJ1-1; no definite D call. The V end lost 4 bases, the J end lost 3 bases, and 10 bases lay between the germline ends. The length of the CDR3 is 13 residues. Germline V gene data show CDR1 as SGHKS and CDR2 as YYEKEE (reference sequence). The CDR3 DNA sequence: TGTGCCAGCAGCCCGACGGCAGACACTGAAGCTTTCTTT. This translates into CASSPTADTEAFF.

This clonotype has a count of ten or more. The chain joins TRBV10-3 to TRBJ1-4; D ambiguous. Germline assignment: CDR1 ENHRY and CDR2 SYGVKD. Trimming removed 8 bases at V and 5 bases at J, with 9 bases between. The CDR3 loop spans 12 amino acids. CDR3 DNA: TGTGCCATCGGCTACCAAAATGAAAAACTGTTTTTT. Translated, it gives CAIGYQNEKLFF.

The chain combines TRBV28 with TRBJ2-7; a possible D gene is TRBD1 (5 bases). V lost 2 bases to trimming and J lost 5 bases, with 7 bases between them. CDR1 and CDR2 from the germline V gene are MDHEN and SYDVKM. This CDR3 comprises 12 residues. CDR3 protein: CASSLQGHEQYF. The CDR3, as DNA: TGTGCCAGCAGTTTACAGGGCCACGAGCAGTACTTC.

The gene calls are TRBV29-1 and TRBJ2-3, with 8 bases lining up with TRBD2. Germline loops: CDR1 SQVTM, CDR2 ANQGSEA. The CDR3 totals 12 residues. The CDR3 protein is CTTGTRADTQYF. In nucleotides, the CDR3 is TGCACAACCGGGACTAGGGCGGATACGCAGTATTTT.

This clonotype was recorded at least ten times. The rearrangement links TRBV2 to TRBJ2-3; 7 bases line up with TRBD1. Trimming at V came to 8 bases and at J to 3 bases, leaving 11 bases not matched to a gene. There are 15 residues in the CDR3. CDR1 and CDR2 (germline): SNHLY, FYNNEI. CDR3 bases: TGTGCCAGCGGCCTGATCGAGGGGGCAACAGATACGCAGTATTTT. This gives the protein CASGLIEGATDTQYF.

The V gene is TRBV4-3, the J gene TRBJ1-1; D gene unclear. CDR1 is LGHNA, CDR2 YSLEER, per germline. The germline V and J ends were trimmed by 4 bases and 7 bases, with 13 bases remaining between them. The CDR3 is 13 residues long. For the CDR3, the DNA is TGCGCCAGCAGCCCTCAGGATGAGGGTGAAGCTTTCTTT. It encodes CASSPQDEGEAFF.

The chain couples TRBV5-1 to TRBJ2-3, with D uncertain. This CDR3 has 14 amino acids. Trimming pared 1 base from V and 5 bases from J, leaving 11 bases between. CDR1 and CDR2 (germline): SGHRS, YFSETQ. DNA for the CDR3: TGCGCCAGCAGCTTGTATCCGTTAGAAGATACGCAGTATTTT. Protein product: CASSLYPLEDTQYF. Full variable domain (remainder filled in from reference TRBV5-1 and TRBJ2-3): KAGVTQTPRYLIKTRGQQVTLSCSPISGHRSVSWYQQTPGQGLQFLFEYFSETQRNKGNFPGRFSGRQFSNSRSEMNVSTLELGDSALYLCASSLYPLEDTQYFGPGTRLTVL.

This clonotype was observed at least ten times. V usage is TRBV11-2 and J usage is TRBJ2-7, with 9 bases lining up with TRBD1. In germline, CDR1 is SGHAT, CDR2 FQNNGV. The CDR3 has 14 amino acids. V trimming: 5 bases; J trimming: 5 bases; junction bases outside the gene matches: 7. The CDR3 reads CASSRPQGANEQYF. The CDR3 nucleotides are TGTGCCAGCAGCCGCCCACAGGGGGCCAACGAGCAGTACTTC. Full variable domain (missing parts from reference TRBV11-2 and TRBJ2-7): EAGVAQSPRYKIIEKRQSVAFWCNPISGHATLYWYQQILGQGPKLLIQFQNNGVVDDSQLPKDRFSAERLKGVDSTLKIQPAKLEDSAVYLCASSRPQGANEQYFGPGTRLTVT.

This clonotype was observed at least ten times. Here the CDR3 DNA reads TGTGCCAGCAGTGATAACCTCTACGAGCAGTACTTC. The encoded protein is CASSDNLYEQYF. The chain carries TRBV25-1 and TRBJ2-7; D is uncertain. The CDR3 covers 12 residues. Trimming pared 3 bases from V and 3 bases from J, leaving 6 bases between. The V gene's germline CDR1 is MGHDK and CDR2 SYGVNS.

This clonotype was detected many times. The rearrangement uses TRBV20-1 and TRBJ2-7; 11 bases agree with TRBD2. CDR1 and CDR2 (germline): DFQATT, SNEGSKA (reference sequence). The J segment lost 2 bases and the V segment lost 5 bases, leaving 5 bases of the junction unmatched. The CDR3 runs to 14 residues. The CDR3 reads CSAGRLAGPYEQYF. In DNA, the CDR3 is TGCAGTGCTGGTAGACTAGCGGGACCCTACGAGCAGTACTTC.

There are many counts of this clonotype. The V gene is TRBV12-3 or TRBV12-4, the J gene TRBJ2-5; 7 bases fit TRBD1. V lost 6 bases to trimming and J lost 2 bases; unmatched junction nucleotides: 9. The CDR3 length is 15 residues. The CDR3 here is CASSPGTATQETQYF. CDR3 in DNA: TGTGCCAGCAGCCCAGGGACAGCTACTCAAGAGACCCAGTACTTC.

This clonotype was seen ten or more times. The chain is built from TRBV4-3 and TRBJ2-7; tentatively, D is TRBD1 (5 bases). The CDR3 covers 14 residues. V lost 1 base and J 0 bases, leaving 7 bases between the germline ends. The germline gives CDR1 LGHNA, CDR2 YSLEER. The CDR3 loop is CASSQGQSSYEQYF. In DNA form, the CDR3 reads TGCGCCAGCAGCCAAGGACAGAGCTCCTACGAGCAGTACTTC.

In its sample, this clonotype was seen a few times. The rearrangement uses TRBV12-3 or TRBV12-4 and TRBJ2-5; a weak D match, TRBD2 (6 bases). The CDR3 contains 15 residues. V was pared by 3 bases and J by 0 bases, with 11 bases between. The CDR3 DNA reads as TGTGCCAGCAGTTTGCTCGAGCGGGACCAAGAGACCCAGTACTTC. This translates into CASSLLERDQETQYF.

The CDR3 loop reads CASSFLAGGTDTQYF. CDR3 nucleotide sequence: TGTGCCAGCAGCTTCTTAGCGGGAGGTACAGATACGCAGTATTTT. The chain has TRBV5-4 and TRBJ2-3, with 10 bases lining up with TRBD2. The CDR3 is 15 residues long. J lost 3 bases, V lost 2 bases, and 3 bases had no gene match. Germline values: CDR1 SGHNT, CDR2 YYREEE (reference sequence).

The chain uses TRBV7-8 and TRBJ2-7; D unresolved. Germline CDR1 is SGHVS and CDR2 is FQNEAQ. CDR3 size: 15 residues. V lost 3 bases to trimming and J lost 1 base, with 13 bases between them. In DNA, the CDR3 is TGTGCCAGCAGCTTTTACTCCACTGGGTCCTACGAGCAGTACTTC. Protein sequence: CASSFYSTGSYEQYF.

V and J are TRBV30 and TRBJ2-3; TRBD2 might be the D (5 bases). Trimming removed 5 bases at V and 4 bases at J, with 10 bases between. CDR1 is GTSNPN and CDR2 is SVGIG in the germline V gene (reference sequence). The CDR3 consists of 12 residues. CDR3 in DNA: TGTGCCTGGGATGTGCGGGCAGATACGCAGTATTTT. It specifies CAWDVRADTQYF.

This clonotype was counted at least ten times. CDR3 coding DNA: TGTGCCACCAGCAGAGATCGGGACACCCAAGAGACCCAGTACTTC. It is translated as CATSRDRDTQETQYF. The chain employs TRBV15 and TRBJ2-5; TRBD1 is a possible D gene (6 bases). Germline V gene lookup returns CDR1 LNHNV and CDR2 YYDKDF (reference sequence). The ends were cut back, 0 bases at V and 1 base at J, with 9 bases in the middle. The CDR3 sequence is 15 residues long.

This clonotype was recorded at least ten times. V and J are TRBV29-1 and TRBJ1-1; D is uncertain. The CDR3 covers 13 residues. Trimming cost V 3 bases and J 4 bases, with 12 bases left between them. Germline V gene sequence: CDR1 SQVTM, CDR2 ANQGSEA. CDR3 residues: CSVDLGLGTEAFF. CDR3 bases: TGCAGCGTTGACCTAGGCCTGGGCACTGAAGCTTTCTTT.

The CDR3 DNA is TGTGCCATCAGTGAGAGGGCGACAGGGATCGGCAATGAGCAGTTCTTC. Translation gives CAISERATGIGNEQFF. The chain uses TRBV10-3 and TRBJ2-1; 7 nucleotides line up with TRBD1. The junction had 10 bases not matched to a gene; V was cut back by 2 bases and J by 6 bases. CDR1 is ENHRY, CDR2 SYGVKD, per germline. This CDR3 has 16 amino acids.

Many counts were recorded for this clonotype. V usage is TRBV5-4 and J usage is TRBJ1-3; unclear D gene. V was trimmed by 0 bases and J by 3 bases, leaving 10 bases between them. Germline-derived CDR1 and CDR2 are SGHNT and YYREEE (reference sequence). This CDR3 has 15 residues. The CDR3 nucleotides read TGTGCCAGCAGCTTGGTGGCCGGGGATGGAAACACCATATATTTT. This sequence encodes CASSLVAGDGNTIYF.